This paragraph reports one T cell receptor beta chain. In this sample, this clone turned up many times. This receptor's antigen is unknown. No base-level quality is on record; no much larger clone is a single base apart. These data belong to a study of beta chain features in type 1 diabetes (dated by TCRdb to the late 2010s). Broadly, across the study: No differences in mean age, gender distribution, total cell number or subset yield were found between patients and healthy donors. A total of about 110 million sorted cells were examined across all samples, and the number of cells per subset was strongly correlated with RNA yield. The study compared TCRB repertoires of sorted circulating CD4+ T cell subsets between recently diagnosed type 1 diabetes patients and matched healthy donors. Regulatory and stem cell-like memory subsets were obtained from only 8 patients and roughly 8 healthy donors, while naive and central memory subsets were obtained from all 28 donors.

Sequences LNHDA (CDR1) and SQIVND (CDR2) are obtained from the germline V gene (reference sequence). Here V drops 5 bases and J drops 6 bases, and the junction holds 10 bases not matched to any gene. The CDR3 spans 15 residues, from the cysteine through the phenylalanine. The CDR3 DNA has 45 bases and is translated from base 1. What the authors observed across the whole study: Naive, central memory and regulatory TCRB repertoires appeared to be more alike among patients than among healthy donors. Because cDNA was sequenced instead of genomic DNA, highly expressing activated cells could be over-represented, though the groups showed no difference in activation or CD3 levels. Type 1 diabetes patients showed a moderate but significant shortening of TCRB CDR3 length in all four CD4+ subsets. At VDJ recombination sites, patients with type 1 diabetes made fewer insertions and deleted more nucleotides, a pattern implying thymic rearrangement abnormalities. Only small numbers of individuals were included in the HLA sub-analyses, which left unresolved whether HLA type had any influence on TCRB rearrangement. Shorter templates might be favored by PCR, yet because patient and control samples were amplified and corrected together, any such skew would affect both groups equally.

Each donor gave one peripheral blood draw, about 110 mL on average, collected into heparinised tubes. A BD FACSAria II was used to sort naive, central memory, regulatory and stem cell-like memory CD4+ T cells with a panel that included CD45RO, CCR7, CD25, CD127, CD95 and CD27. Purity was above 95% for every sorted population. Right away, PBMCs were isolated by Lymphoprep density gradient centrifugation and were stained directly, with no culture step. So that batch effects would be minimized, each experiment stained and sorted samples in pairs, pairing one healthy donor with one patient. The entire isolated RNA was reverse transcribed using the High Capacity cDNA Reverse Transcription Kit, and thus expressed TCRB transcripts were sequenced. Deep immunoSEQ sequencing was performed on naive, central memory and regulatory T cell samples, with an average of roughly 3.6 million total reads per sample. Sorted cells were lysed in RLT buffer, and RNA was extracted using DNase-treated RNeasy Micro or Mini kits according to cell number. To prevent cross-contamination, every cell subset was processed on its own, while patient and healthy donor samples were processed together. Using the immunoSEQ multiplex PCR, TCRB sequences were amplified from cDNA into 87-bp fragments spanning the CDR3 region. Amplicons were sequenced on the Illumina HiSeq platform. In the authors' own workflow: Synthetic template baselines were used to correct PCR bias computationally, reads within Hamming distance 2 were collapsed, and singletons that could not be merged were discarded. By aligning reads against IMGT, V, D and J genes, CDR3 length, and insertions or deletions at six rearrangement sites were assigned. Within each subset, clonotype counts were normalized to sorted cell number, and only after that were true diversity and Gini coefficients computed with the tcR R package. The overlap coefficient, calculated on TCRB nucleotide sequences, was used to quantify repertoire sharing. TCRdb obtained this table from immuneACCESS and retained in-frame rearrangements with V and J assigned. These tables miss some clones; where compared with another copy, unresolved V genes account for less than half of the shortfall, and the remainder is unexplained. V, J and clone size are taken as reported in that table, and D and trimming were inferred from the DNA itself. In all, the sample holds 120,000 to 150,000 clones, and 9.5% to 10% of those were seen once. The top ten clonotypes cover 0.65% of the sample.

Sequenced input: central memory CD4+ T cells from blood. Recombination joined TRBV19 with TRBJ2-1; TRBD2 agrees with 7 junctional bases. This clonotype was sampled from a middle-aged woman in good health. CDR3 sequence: CASSASYGLVNEQFF. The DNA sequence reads TGTGCCAGTAGTGCGAGTTATGGACTAGTCAATGAGCAGTTCTTC. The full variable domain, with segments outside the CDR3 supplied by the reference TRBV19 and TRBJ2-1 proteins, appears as DGGITQSPKYLFRKEGQNVTLSCEQNLNHDAMYWYRQDPGQGLRLIYYSQIVNDFQKGDIAEGYSVSREKKESFPLTVTSAQKNPTAFYLCASSASYGLVNEQFFGPGTRLTVL.